The sequence of this T cell receptor (beta chain) was determined in a study of T cells in Graves' hyperthyroidism and ophthalmopathy (dated by TCRdb to between 2019 and 2020). In the study overall: Peripheral blood samples were taken at initial diagnosis, before any treatment was given. The study also compared thyroid tissue and blood T-cell repertoires from roughly six Graves' hyperthyroidism patients. The roughly 94 discovery patients were randomly divided into training and test sets at a 7:3 ratio. TCR Vbeta CDR3 sequencing of 120 to 150 peripheral blood samples (under 45 ophthalmopathy, around 80 hyperthyroidism and some 17 progressor patients) is reported in the paper. An independent validation cohort of about 19 hyperthyroidism patients and approximately 15 patients who later progressed to ophthalmopathy tested prospective prediction of ophthalmopathy. To identify distinguishing TCR V-J signatures, a discovery cohort of 100 patients was used, comprising 43 with Graves' ophthalmopathy and around 60 with stable Graves' hyperthyroidism. After sampling, hyperthyroidism patients received methimazole starting at 30 mg daily, and ophthalmopathy patients received high-dose intravenous methylprednisolone. The full study reports these points: Sample size was not statistically predetermined, and investigators were not blinded to group allocation. Most expanded thyroid clonotypes (frequency above 0.001) were also found in blood, which suggests that blood repertoires may mirror thyroid immune responses. A 13 V-J signature model separated ophthalmopathy from stable hyperthyroidism, with approximately 87% sensitivity and around 84% specificity in cross-validation and 80%/75% in testing. In validation, the model predicted progression to ophthalmopathy a median of around 6.5 months before onset, with roughly 70% sensitivity and roughly 79% specificity.

A patient counted as having stable Graves' hyperthyroidism if no progression to ophthalmopathy occurred over 18 months of follow-up. Hyperthyroidism patients were newly diagnosed, with disease duration under 2 months, and aged 18 to 65 years. Any patient with an uncontrolled infection, another autoimmune disease, pregnancy or lactation was excluded. Diagnoses were established on the basis of clinical symptoms, serum thyroxine and TRAb, thyroid ultrasound, and orbital computed tomography. PBMCs were isolated from roughly 10 ml of fresh peripheral blood by Ficoll-Paque density gradient centrifugation. Trizol reagent was used to extract total RNA, and RNA quality was then checked on an Agilent 2100 Bioanalyzer. The TCR beta CDR3 regions were amplified from the RNA transcripts. The first round of RT-PCR for the TCR CDR3 was performed with the HTBI primer set and the Qiagen OneStep RT-PCR kit. A second multiplex PCR round built the libraries, followed by size selection and purification. Libraries were sequenced paired-end with 100 bp reads on an Illumina HiSeq2000. As for the authors' bioinformatics: SOAPnuke was used to process the raw data, removing reads that contained adapters or uncalled bases, had a mean Phred below 15, or lacked an exact match to the constant primer or identifier. High-quality paired reads were merged using COPE v1.2.5, and each unique nucleotide sequence was defined as a clonotype. MiTCR v1.1 was used to align clonotypes to the IMGT TRBV, TRBD and TRBJ reference segments. The analysis was restricted to V-J combinations with a frequency above 0.0001, which together covered about 99% of the repertoires. A TCS score was defined as the ratio of F50 (clonal expansion) to E x V (chaos), with BLOSUM62-based TCRdist applied between CDR3 peptides within each V-J. Welch's t-statistics and random forest reduced 514 V-J features to some 14, which were used in a naive Bayes classifier (R e1071). Using fastp at Q25 and MiXCR, TCRdb reprocessed the public reads and kept productive beta chains. Rows matching on CDR3 protein sequence are summarized as one entry with the most common DNA and genes. For this entry, the V and J calls and clone size follow TCRdb and not the study's own pipeline. The sample table shows some 440,000 distinct CDR3 sequences, and 15% to 19% are seen once. Of the sample, around an eighth falls within the top ten clones.

This clonotype was seen ten or more times. The antigen this receptor binds is unknown. The sample holds no much larger clone one base away, and base qualities are not on file. V is pruned by 0 bases and J by 7 bases, leaving 16 bases of the junction without a gene match. Based on the germline V gene, the CDR1 and CDR2 sequences are MNHEY and SVGAGI. The cysteine opens and the phenylalanine closes a CDR3 of 19 amino acids. Just CDR3 DNA is preserved here, 57 bases in frame from base 1. The sequence came from a woman between 18 and 30 years old with Graves' hyperthyroidism. The sample was blood. The chain couples TRBV6-5 to TRBJ2-1; TRBD2 lines up with 9 middle nucleotides. The CDR3 protein: CASSYSIEGTSRVGNEQFF. The sequenced DNA: TGTGCCAGCAGTTACTCGATCGAGGGGACTAGCAGGGTTGGGAATGAGCAGTTCTTC.